These 5 T cell receptor beta chains originate from one sample sequenced in a study of control samples from healthy donors and cancer patients. Sequencing used immunoSEQ multiplex PCR; TCRdb keeps in-frame clones, though not all of them. This repertoire shows about 190,000 clones, roughly nine tenths found once; its top ten account for 1.8%. The sequenced material came from blood. These receptors were collected from a young man in good health.

This chain connects TRBV9 to TRBJ1-5; TRBD1 matches at 7 bases. This CDR3 has 11 residues. V lost 3 bases, J lost 14 bases, and 5 bases stayed unmatched. CDR1 and CDR2 (germline): SGDLS, YYNGEE. CDR3 amino acids: CASSGTGTEHF. The CDR3 coding sequence is TGTGCCAGCAGCGGGACCGGGACAGAGCATTTT.

The V call is TRBV2, the J call TRBJ1-5, with D maybe TRBD1 (5 bases). V dropped 7 bases and J dropped 3 bases, with 10 bases sitting between them. There are 13 residues in the CDR3. CDR1 and CDR2 (germline): SNHLY, FYNNEI. The CDR3 sequence: CASMGQYNQPQHF. The DNA for the CDR3 is TGTGCCAGCATGGGGCAGTACAATCAGCCCCAGCATTTT.

The CDR3 DNA reads as TGTGCCTGGACCTTCGGCGACTCCTACGAGCAGTACTTC. Translating gives CAWTFGDSYEQYF. V is TRBV30 and J is TRBJ2-7; D gene unclear. The CDR3 covers 13 residues. Looked up from germline, CDR1 is GTSNPN and CDR2 is SVGIG (reference sequence). With 4 bases removed from V and 0 bases from J, the gap between germline ends came to 10 bases.

There are a few counts of this clone. The chain has TRBV19 and TRBJ2-3; D is ambiguous. Deletions cut 7 bases from V and 6 bases from J, with 5 bases between. CDR3 size: 10 residues. CDR1 is LNHDA, CDR2 SQIVND, per germline (reference sequence). CDR3 sequence: CASMGDTQYF. The DNA for the CDR3 is TGTGCCAGTATGGGGGATACGCAGTATTTT.

The chain uses TRBV10-1 and TRBJ1-1; 10 positions match TRBD1. This CDR3 has 13 amino acids. Per germline, CDR1 WNHNN and CDR2 SYGVQD (reference sequence). With V trimmed by 4 bases and J by 5 bases, 1 base remained unmatched. CDR3 region: CASSAGQGTEAFF. The DNA for the CDR3 is TGCGCCAGCAGTGCGGGACAGGGGACTGAAGCTTTCTTT.